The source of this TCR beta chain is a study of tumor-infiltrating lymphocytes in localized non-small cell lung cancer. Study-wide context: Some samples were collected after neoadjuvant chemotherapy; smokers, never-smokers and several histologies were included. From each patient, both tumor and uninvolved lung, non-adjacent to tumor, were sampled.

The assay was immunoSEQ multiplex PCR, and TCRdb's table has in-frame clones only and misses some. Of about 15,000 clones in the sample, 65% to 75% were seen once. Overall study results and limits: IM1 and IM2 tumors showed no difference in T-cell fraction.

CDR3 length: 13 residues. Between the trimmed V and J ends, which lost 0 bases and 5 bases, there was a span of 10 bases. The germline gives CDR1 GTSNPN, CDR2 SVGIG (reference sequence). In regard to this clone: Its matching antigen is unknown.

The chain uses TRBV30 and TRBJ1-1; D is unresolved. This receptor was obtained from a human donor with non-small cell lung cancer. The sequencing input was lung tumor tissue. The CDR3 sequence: CAWSVQRETEAFF. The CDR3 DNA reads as TGTGCCTGGAGTGTCCAGCGAGAGACTGAAGCTTTCTTT.